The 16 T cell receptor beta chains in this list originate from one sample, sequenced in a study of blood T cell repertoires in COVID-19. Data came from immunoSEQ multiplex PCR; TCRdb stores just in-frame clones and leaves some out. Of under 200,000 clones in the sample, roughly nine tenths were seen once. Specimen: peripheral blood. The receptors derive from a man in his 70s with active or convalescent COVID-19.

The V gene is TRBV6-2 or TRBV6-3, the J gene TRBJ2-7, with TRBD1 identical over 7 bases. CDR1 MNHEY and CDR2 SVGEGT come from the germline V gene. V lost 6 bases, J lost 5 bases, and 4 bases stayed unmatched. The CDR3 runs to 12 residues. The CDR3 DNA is TGTGCCAGCAGCCGGGACAGTAACGAGCAGTACTTC. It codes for CASSRDSNEQYF.

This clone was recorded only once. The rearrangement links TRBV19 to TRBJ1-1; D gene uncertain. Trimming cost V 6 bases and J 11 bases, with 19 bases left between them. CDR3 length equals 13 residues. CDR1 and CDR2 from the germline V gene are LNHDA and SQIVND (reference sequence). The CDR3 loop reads CASRRPLDGEAFF. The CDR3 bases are TGTGCCAGTAGAAGGCCCCTGGATGGGGAGGCTTTCTTT. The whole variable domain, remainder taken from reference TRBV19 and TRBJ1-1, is DGGITQSPKYLFRKEGQNVTLSCEQNLNHDAMYWYRQDPGQGLRLIYYSQIVNDFQKGDIAEGYSVSREKKESFPLTVTSAQKNPTAFYLCASRRPLDGEAFFGQGTRLTVV.

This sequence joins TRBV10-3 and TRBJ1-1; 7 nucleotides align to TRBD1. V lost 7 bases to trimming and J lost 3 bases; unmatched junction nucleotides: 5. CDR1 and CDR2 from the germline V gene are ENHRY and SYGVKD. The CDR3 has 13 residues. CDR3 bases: TGTGCCATCAAGGGGGCAGGTGACACTGAAGCTTTCTTT. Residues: CAIKGAGDTEAFF.

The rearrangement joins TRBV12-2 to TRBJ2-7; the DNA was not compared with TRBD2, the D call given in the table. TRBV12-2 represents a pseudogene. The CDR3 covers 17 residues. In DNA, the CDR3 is TGTGCAAGTCGCTTAATTTGTAGCGGGAGGGCCCTTCGGGAGCAGTACTTC. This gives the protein CASRLICSGRALREQYF.

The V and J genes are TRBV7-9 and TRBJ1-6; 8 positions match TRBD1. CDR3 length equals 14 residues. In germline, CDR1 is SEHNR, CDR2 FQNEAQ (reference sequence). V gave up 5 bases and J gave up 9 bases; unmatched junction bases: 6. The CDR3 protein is CASSAGQGFSPLHF. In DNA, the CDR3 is TGTGCCAGCAGCGCCGGACAGGGCTTTTCACCCCTCCACTTT.

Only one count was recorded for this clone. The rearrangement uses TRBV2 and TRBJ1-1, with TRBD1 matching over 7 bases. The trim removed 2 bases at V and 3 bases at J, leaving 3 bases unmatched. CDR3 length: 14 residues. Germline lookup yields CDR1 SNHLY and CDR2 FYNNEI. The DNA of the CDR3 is TGTGCCAGCAGTGAAAGGGGGCTGTACACTGAAGCTTTCTTT. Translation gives CASSERGLYTEAFF.

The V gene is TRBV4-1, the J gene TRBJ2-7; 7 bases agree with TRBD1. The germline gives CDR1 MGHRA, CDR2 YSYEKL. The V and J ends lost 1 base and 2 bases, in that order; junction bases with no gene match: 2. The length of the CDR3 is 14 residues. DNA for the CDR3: TGCGCCAGCAGCCAAGGCCAGGGGGCCTACGAGCAGTACTTC. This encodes CASSQGQGAYEQYF.

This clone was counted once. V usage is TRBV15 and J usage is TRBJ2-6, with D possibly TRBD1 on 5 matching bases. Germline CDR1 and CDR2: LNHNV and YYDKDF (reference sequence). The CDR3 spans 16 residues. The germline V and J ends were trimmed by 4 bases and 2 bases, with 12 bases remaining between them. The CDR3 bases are TGTGCCACCAGCATCAAGGGGCTCCCTGGGGCCAACGTCCTGACTTTC. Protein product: CATSIKGLPGANVLTF.

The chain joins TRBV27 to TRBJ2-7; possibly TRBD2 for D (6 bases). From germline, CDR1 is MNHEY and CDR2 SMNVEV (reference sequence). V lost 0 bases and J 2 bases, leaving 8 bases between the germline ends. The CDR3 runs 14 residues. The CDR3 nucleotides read TGTGCCAGCAGTTTATCCGGCGGGACCTACGAGCAGTACTTC. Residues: CASSLSGGTYEQYF.

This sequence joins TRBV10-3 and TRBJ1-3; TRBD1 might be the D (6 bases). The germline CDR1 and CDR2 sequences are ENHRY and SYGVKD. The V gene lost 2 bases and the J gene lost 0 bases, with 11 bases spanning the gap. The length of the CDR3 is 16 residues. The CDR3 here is CAISEKQGNSGNTIYF. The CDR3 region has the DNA TGTGCCATCAGTGAGAAACAGGGAAACTCTGGAAACACCATATATTTT.

CDR3 amino acids: CASSFPGGTGELFF. CDR3 nucleotide sequence: TGTGCCAGCAGCTTTCCTGGAGGCACCGGGGAGCTGTTTTTT. The chain links TRBV11-3 to TRBJ2-2, with D possibly TRBD2 on 5 matching bases. Trimming cost V 3 bases and J 4 bases, with 9 bases left between them. The germline V gene has CDR1 SGHNT and CDR2 YENEEA. This CDR3 has 14 residues.

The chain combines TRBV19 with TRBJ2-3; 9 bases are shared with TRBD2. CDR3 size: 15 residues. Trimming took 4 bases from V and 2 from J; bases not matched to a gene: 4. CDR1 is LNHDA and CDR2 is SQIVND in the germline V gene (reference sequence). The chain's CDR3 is CASSTPSGTTDTQYF. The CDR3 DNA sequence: TGTGCCAGTAGTACCCCTAGCGGGACCACAGATACGCAGTATTTT.

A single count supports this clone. The CDR3 nucleotides read TGTGCCAGCTCACCGTCTATCACAGATACGCAGTATTTT. This translates into CASSPSITDTQYF. The V call is TRBV18, the J call TRBJ2-3; D gene ambiguous. CDR3 size: 13 residues. Trimming removed 3 bases at V and 2 bases at J, with 6 bases between. Germline-derived CDR1 and CDR2 are KGHSH and LQKENI.

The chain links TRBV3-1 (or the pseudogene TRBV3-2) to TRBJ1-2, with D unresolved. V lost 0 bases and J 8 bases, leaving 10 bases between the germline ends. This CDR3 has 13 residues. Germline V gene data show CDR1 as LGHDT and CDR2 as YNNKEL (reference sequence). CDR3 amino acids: CASSQETNLGYTF. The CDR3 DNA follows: TGTGCCAGCAGCCAAGAGACAAACCTCGGCTACACCTTC.

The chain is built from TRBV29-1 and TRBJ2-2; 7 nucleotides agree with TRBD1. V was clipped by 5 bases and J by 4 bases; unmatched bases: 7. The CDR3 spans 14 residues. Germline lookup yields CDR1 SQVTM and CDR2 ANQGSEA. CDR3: CSVRQGWATGELFF. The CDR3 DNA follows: TGCAGCGTTAGACAGGGTTGGGCCACCGGGGAGCTGTTTTTT.

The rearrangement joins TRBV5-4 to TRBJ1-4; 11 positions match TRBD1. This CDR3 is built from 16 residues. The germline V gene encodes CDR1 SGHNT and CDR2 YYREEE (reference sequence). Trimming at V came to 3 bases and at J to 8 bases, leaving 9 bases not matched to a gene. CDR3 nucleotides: TGTGCCAGCAGCTCCGGGGGACAGGGGGTAGGGGAAAAACTGTTTTTT. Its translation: CASSSGGQGVGEKLFF. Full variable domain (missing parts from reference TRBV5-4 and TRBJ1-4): ETGVTQSPTHLIKTRGQQVTLRCSSQSGHNTVSWYQQALGQGPQFIFQYYREEENGRGNFPPRFSGLQFPNYSSELNVNALELDDSALYLCASSSGGQGVGEKLFFGSGTQLSVL.